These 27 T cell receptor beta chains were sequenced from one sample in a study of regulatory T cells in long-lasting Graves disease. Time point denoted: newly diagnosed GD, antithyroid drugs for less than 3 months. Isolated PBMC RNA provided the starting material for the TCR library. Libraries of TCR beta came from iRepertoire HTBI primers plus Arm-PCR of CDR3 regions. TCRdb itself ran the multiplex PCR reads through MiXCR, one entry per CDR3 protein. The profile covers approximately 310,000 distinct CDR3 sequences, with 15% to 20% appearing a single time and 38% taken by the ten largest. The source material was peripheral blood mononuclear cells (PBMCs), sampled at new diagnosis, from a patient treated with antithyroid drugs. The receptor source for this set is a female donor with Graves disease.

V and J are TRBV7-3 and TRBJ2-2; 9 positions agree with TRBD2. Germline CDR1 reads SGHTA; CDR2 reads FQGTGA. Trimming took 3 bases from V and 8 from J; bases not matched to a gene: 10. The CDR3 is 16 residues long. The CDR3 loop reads CASSLASGTHGGELFF. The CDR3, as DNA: TGTGCCAGCAGCTTGGCTAGCGGGACCCACGGGGGGGAGCTGTTTTTT. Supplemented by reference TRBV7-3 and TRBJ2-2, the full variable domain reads GAGVSQTPSNKVTEKGKYVELRCDPISGHTALYWYRQSLGQGPEFLIYFQGTGAADDSGLPNDRFFAVRPEGSVSTLKIQRTERGDSAVYLCASSLASGTHGGELFFGEGSRLTVL.

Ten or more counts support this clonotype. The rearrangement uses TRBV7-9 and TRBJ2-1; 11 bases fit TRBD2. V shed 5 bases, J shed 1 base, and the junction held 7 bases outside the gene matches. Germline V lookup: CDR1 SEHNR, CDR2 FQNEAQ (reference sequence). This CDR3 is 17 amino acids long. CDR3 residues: CASSPNRLAGSYNEQFF. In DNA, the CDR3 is TGTGCCAGCAGCCCCAATCGACTAGCGGGGTCCTACAATGAGCAGTTCTTC. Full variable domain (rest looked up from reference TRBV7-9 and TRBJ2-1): DTGVSQNPRHKITKRGQNVTFRCDPISEHNRLYWYRQTLGQGPEFLTYFQNEAQLEKSRLLSDRFSAERPKGSFSTLEIQRTEQGDSAMYLCASSPNRLAGSYNEQFFGPGTRLTVL.

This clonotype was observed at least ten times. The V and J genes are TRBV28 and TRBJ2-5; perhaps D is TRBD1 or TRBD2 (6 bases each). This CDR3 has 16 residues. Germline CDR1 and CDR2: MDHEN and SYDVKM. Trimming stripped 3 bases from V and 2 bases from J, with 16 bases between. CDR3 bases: TGTGCCAGCAGTTTGGGGGGCAGGTCGGGACAAGAGACCCAGTACTTC. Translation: CASSLGGRSGQETQYF.

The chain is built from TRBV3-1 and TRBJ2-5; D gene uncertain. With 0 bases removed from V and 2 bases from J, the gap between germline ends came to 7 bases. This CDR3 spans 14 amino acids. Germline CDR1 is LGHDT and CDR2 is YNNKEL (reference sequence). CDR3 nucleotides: TGTGCCAGCAGCCAAGAGACAATACAAGAGACCCAGTACTTC. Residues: CASSQETIQETQYF.

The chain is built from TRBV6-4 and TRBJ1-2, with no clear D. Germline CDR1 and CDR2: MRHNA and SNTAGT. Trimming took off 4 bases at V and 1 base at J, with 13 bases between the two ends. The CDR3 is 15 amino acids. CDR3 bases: TGTGCCAGCAGTGTAACAGCGACCTATAACTATGGCTACACCTTC. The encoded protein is CASSVTATYNYGYTF.

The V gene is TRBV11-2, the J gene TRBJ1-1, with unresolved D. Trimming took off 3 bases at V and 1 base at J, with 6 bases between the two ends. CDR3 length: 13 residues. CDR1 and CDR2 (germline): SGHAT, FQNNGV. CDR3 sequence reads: CASSFERNTEAFF. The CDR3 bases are TGTGCCAGCAGCTTCGAGAGGAACACTGAAGCTTTCTTT.

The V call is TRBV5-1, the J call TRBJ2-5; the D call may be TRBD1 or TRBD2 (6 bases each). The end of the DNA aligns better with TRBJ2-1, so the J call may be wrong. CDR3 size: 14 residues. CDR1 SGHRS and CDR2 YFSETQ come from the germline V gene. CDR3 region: CASRLEGVYNEQFF. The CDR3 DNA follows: TGCGCCAGCCGTCTGGAGGGGGTGTACAATGAGCAGTTCTTC.

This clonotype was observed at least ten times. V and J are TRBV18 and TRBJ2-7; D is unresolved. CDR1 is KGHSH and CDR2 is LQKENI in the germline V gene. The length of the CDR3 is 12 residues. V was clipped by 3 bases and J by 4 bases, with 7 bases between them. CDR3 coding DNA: TGTGCCAGCTCACCGACGGAATACGAGCAGTACTTC. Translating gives CASSPTEYEQYF.

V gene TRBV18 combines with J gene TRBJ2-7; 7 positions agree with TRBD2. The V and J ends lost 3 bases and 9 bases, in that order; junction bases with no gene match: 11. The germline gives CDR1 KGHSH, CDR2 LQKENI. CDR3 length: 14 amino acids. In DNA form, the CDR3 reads TGTGCCAGCTCACCTGCTAGCGGCTCCCTCGTGCAGTACTTC. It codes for CASSPASGSLVQYF.

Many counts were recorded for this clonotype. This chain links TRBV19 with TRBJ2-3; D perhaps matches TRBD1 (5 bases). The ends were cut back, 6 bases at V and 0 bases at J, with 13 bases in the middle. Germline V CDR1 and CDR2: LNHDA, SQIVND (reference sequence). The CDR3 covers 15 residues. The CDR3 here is CASRGVGTSTDTQYF. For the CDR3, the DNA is TGTGCCAGTAGAGGGGTTGGCACCAGCACAGATACGCAGTATTTT.

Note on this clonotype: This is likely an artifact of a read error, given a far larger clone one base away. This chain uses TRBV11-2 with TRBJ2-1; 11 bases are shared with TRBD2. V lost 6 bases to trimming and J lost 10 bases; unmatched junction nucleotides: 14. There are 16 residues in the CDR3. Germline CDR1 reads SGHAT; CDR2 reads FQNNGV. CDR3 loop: CASRMIAGGPDYEQFF. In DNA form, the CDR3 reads TGTGCCAGCAGGATGATAGCGGGAGGGCCCGACTACGAGCAGTTCTTC.

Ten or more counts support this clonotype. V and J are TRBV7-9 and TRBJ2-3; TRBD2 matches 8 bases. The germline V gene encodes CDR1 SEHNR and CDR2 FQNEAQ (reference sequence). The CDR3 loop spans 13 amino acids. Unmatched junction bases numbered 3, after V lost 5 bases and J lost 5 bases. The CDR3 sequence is CASSQGLEDTQYF. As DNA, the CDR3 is TGTGCCAGCAGCCAGGGACTAGAAGATACGCAGTATTTT.

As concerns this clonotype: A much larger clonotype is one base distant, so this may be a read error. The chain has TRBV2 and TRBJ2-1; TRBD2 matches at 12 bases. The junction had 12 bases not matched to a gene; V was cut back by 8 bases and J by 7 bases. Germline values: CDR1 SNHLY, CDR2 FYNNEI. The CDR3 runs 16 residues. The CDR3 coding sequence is TGTGCCAGCTCATGGACTAGCGGGGCGTGGTCGAATGAGCAGTTCTTC. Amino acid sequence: CASSWTSGAWSNEQFF.

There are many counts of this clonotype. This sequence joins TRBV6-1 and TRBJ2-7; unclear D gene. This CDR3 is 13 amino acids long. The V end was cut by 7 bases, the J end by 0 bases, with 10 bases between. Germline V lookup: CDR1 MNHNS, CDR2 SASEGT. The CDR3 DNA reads TGTGCCAGCACCTCAGACAACTCCTACGAGCAGTACTTC. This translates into CASTSDNSYEQYF.

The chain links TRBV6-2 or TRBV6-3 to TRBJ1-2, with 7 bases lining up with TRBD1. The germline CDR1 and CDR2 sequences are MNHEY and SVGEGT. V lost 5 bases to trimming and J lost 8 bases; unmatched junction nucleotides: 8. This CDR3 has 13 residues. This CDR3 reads CASSVDRDGGYTF. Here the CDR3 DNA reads TGTGCCAGCAGTGTTGACAGGGACGGCGGCTACACCTTC.

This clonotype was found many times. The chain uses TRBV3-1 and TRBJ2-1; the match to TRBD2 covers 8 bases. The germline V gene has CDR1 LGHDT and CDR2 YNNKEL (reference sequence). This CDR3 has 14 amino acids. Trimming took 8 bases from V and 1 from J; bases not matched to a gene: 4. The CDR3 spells CASGVAGSYNEQFF. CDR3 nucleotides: TGTGCCAGCGGGGTAGCGGGGTCCTACAATGAGCAGTTCTTC.

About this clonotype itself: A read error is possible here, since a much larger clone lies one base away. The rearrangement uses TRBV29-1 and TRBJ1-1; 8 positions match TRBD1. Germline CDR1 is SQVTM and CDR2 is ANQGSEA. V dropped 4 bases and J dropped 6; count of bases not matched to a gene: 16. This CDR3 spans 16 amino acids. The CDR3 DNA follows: TGCAGCGTTGTCGGCCACACAGGGGGGGAAAACGCTGAAGCTTTCTTT. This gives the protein CSVVGHTGGENAEAFF.

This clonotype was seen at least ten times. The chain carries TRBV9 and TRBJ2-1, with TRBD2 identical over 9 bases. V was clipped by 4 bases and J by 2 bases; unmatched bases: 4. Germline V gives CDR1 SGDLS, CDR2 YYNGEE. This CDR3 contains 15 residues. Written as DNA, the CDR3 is TGTGCCAGCAGCCACCTAGCGGGGACCTACAATGAGCAGTTCTTC. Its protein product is CASSHLAGTYNEQFF.

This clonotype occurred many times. This CDR3 reads CASSLDSGETQYF. Written as DNA, the CDR3 is TGTGCCAGCAGCTTGGACAGCGGGGAGACCCAGTACTTC. The chain has TRBV2 and TRBJ2-5, with D perhaps matching TRBD1 or TRBD2 (6 bases each). The V end lost 6 bases, the J end lost 5 bases, and 13 bases lay between the germline ends. Per the germline V gene, CDR1 is SNHLY and CDR2 is FYNNEI. The CDR3 loop spans 13 amino acids.

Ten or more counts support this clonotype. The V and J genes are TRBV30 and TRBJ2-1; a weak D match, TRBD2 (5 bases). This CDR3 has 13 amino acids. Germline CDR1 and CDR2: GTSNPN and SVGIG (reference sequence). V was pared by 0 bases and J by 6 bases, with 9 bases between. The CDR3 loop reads CAWSVWRFNEQFF. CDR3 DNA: TGTGCCTGGAGTGTATGGAGGTTCAATGAGCAGTTCTTC.

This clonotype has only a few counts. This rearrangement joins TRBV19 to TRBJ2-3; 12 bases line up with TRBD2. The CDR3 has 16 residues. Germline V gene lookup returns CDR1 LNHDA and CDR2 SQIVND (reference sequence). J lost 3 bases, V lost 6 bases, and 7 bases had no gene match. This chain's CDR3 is CASSPPLAGGTDTQYF. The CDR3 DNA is TGTGCCAGTAGCCCCCCCCTAGCGGGAGGGACAGATACGCAGTATTTT.

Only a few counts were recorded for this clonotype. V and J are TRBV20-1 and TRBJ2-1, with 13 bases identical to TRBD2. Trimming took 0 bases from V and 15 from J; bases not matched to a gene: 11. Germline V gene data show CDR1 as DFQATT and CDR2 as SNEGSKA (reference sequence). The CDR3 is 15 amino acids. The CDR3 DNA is TGCAGTGCTAGAGATCGTACTAGCGGGAGGGCCAATCCGTTCTTC. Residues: CSARDRTSGRANPFF.

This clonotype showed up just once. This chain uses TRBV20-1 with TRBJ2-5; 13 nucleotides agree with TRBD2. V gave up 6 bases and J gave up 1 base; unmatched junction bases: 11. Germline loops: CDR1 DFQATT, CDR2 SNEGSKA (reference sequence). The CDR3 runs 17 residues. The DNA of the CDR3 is TGCAGTGCACACCCACCGGGACTAGCGGGGAGCCAAGAGACCCAGTACTTC. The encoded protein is CSAHPPGLAGSQETQYF.

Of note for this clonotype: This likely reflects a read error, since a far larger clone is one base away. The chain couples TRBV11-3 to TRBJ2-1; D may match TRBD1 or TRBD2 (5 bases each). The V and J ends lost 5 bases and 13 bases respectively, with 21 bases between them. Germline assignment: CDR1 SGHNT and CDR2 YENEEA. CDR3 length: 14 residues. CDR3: CASSPPTLGETQFF. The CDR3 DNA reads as TGTGCCAGCAGCCCCCCGACTCTGGGGGAGACCCAGTTCTTC. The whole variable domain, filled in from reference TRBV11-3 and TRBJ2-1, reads EAGVVQSPRYKIIEKKQPVAFWCNPISGHNTLYWYLQNLGQGPELLIRYENEEAVDDSQLPKDRFSAERLKGVDSTLKIQPAELGDSAVYLCASSPPTLGETQFFGPGTRLTVL.

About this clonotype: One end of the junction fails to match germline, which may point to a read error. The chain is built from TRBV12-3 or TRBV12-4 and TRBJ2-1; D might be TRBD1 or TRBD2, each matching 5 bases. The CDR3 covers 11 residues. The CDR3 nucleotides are TGTGCCAGCACCCCGGGACCCCCTCCAGTCTTC. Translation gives CASTPGPPPVF.

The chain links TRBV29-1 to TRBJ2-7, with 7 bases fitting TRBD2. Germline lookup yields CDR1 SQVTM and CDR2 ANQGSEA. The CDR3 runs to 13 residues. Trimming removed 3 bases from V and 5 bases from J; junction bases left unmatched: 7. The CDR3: CSVDDGRPHEQYF. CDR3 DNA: TGCAGCGTTGATGACGGGAGGCCCCACGAGCAGTACTTC.

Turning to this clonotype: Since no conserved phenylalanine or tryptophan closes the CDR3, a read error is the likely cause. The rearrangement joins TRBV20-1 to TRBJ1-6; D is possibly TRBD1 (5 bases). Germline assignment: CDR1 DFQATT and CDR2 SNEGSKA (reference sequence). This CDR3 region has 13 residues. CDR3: CSARDRVDSPLHS. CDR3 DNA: TGCAGTGCTAGAGACAGGGTAGATTCTCCCCTCCACTCT.